This TCR beta chain was observed in a study of blood T cell repertoires in COVID-19. Whole-study context: The analysed material was cDNA or gDNA that came from T cells, B-cell-depleted T cells, or PBMCs.

Trimming took off 3 bases at V and 1 base at J, with 12 bases between the two ends. The germline gives CDR1 LNHDA, CDR2 SQIVND (reference sequence). The CDR3 contains 15 residues. As handled by the study authors: Amplified reference gene primers provided the basis for estimating nucleated cell counts. Here immunoSEQ multiplex PCR was the method, and the copy in TCRdb shows in-frame clones only, minus some. That table gives V, J and clone size, and the DNA gave D and trimming. The sample includes around 140,000 clones, about 87% of them seen just once. The chain is built from TRBV19 and TRBJ1-1; weak D call: TRBD1 (5 bases). Sequenced input: peripheral blood. This sequence originates from a human donor in a cohort sampled during active COVID-19. DNA of the CDR3: TGTGCCAGTAGTATTTCCCGGACACAGAACACTGAAGCTTTCTTT. Its translation is CASSISRTQNTEAFF.